This is a list of T cell receptor beta chains from one sample in a study of blood T cell repertoires in COVID-19. Generated by immunoSEQ multiplex PCR, the TCRdb table keeps only in-frame clones and is missing some. The repertoire has about 490,000 clones, around 85% of them found once; the top ten carry roughly 3.1%. The sample taken for sequencing was peripheral blood. The origin of the receptors is a human donor in a cohort sampled during active COVID-19. CDR3s include the opening cysteine and the closing phenylalanine or tryptophan. A D gene is named only where the DNA matches it firmly. A row's size may be missing; if present it is once, few, many or a size class.

TGTGCCAGCACCCTACTGGGGCAGGGAAGCAATCAGCCCCAGCATTTT | CASTLLGQGSNQPQHF | NA | TRBV28 | NA | TRBJ1-5
TGTGCCAGCAGCTTATTCGGGACTTTGGGCTACACCTTC | CASSLFGTLGYTF | NA | TRBV5-5 | NA | TRBJ1-2
TGTGCCAGCAGCCATGCAGGGGCGAGCACAGATACGCAGTATTTT | CASSHAGASTDTQYF | NA | TRBV14 | NA | TRBJ2-3
TGTGCCAGCACCTGGGCTGACACTGAAGCTTTCTTT | CASTWADTEAFF | NA | TRBV6-5 | NA | TRBJ1-1
TGCGCCAGCAGCACAGAACAGGGGTGGGCTTTGGATGGCTACACCTTC | CASSTEQGWALDGYTF | TRBD1 | TRBV5-1 | NA | TRBJ1-2
TGTGCCAGTAGTATAGTAGGGGCTGAATCACCCCTCCACTTT | CASSIVGAESPLHF | NA | TRBV19 | NA | TRBJ1-6
TGCGCCAGCAGCCCGGGGGCGGGAGGGCAAGAGACCCAGTACTTC | CASSPGAGGQETQYF | TRBD2 | TRBV4-1 | NA | TRBJ2-5
TGCAGCGTTGCGGGACAGGGGGCGCGAAATGAAAAACTGTTTTTT | CSVAGQGARNEKLFF | TRBD1 | TRBV29-1 | NA | TRBJ1-4
TGTGCCAGCTCACCCGGGACTAGCGGGAGTTCCTATCCTCTTTCGAGCTCCTACAATGAGCAGTTCTTC | CASSPGTSGSSYPLSSSYNEQFF | TRBD2 | TRBV18 | once | TRBJ2-1
TGCGCCAGCAGCTTAACTTCTAACAGGGGCCCTAACTATGGCTACACCTTC | CASSLTSNRGPNYGYTF | TRBD1 | TRBV5-1 | once | TRBJ1-2
TGCAGCGTTGCCCGGGACAGGGAAAGGGATGGCTACACCTTC | CSVARDRERDGYTF | TRBD1 | TRBV29-1 | many | TRBJ1-2
TGTGCCAGCAGCCCTCGCGGTGACGAGCAGTACTTC | CASSPRGDEQYF | NA | TRBV5-4 | NA | TRBJ2-7
TGTGCCAGCAGACCCCCCGGAGTGGGACAACTGCCCGGTGAGCAGTTCTTC | CASRPPGVGQLPGEQFF | NA | TRBV28 | once | TRBJ2-1
TGTGCCAGCAGAGAACTACGAGGGAACTATGGCTACACCTTC | CASRELRGNYGYTF | NA | TRBV2 | NA | TRBJ1-2
TGTGCCACCAGTGATATGAGTAGCACAGATACGCAGTATTTT | CATSDMSSTDTQYF | NA | TRBV24-1 | NA | TRBJ2-3
TGCAGCGTCGAACGGAGAGGTGGGTTCGGGGAGCAGTACTTC | CSVERRGGFGEQYF | NA | TRBV29-1 | NA | TRBJ2-7
TGTGCCAGCTCACGGGCGGGAGGTTCCTACGAGCAGTACTTC | CASSRAGGSYEQYF | TRBD2 | TRBV18 | NA | TRBJ2-7
TGCGCCAGCAGCCAAGACTGGACTTATAATTCACCCCTCCACTTT | CASSQDWTYNSPLHF | NA | TRBV4-1 | NA | TRBJ1-6
TGTGCCACCAGCAGTAGTGGAGCCGGAAACACCATATATTTT | CATSSSGAGNTIYF | NA | TRBV15 | NA | TRBJ1-3
TGCAGCGTTGAAGGAACCCTAGCGGGAGATCGGGCAGATACGCAGTATTTT | CSVEGTLAGDRADTQYF | TRBD2 | TRBV29-1 | NA | TRBJ2-3
TGTGCCACCAGCAGAGATCGAGTTCGGGTGGGGTCCCCAGGGTCCCAGTACTTC | CATSRDRVRVGSPGSQYF | NA | TRBV15 | once | TRBJ2-5
TGTGCTAGCAGGCGGGAAATAACAGCGGGGGAGCAGTACTTC | CASRREITAGEQYF | TRBD2 | TRBV7-7 | NA | TRBJ2-7
TGTGCCAGCAGTTTGGTGTCGGTCTACGAGCAGTACTTC | CASSLVSVYEQYF | NA | TRBV12-3/TRBV12-4 | once | TRBJ2-7